The 25 T cell receptor beta chains listed next were all sequenced from one sample in a study of human T cells and chemical hapten exposure. Time point reported: pre-sensitization, week 0. Treatment meaning: therapeutic diphenylcyclopropenone sensitization with weekly scalp DPC. TCRdb itself ran the RACE reads through MiXCR, one entry per CDR3 protein. The sample holds more than 300,000 distinct CDR3 sequences, roughly 4.6% seen once. Material: whole blood, obtained in connection with sensitization to the hapten diphenylcyclopropenone (DPC). These receptors came from a woman in her 50s with alopecia areata. Some clones in this sample may be carry-over from other donors' samples.

V usage is TRBV7-9 and J usage is TRBJ1-3; D perhaps matches TRBD1 (5 bases). The CDR3 consists of 16 residues. V lost 4 bases to trimming and J lost 0 bases, with 13 bases between them. From germline, CDR1 is SEHNR and CDR2 FQNEAQ (reference sequence). The CDR3 nucleotides are TGTGCCAGCAGCTACACAGAGGGGAGCTCTGGAAACACCATATATTTT. Translating it yields CASSYTEGSSGNTIYF.

V is TRBV29-1 and J is TRBJ2-7, with D hard to call. Germline V gene data show CDR1 as SQVTM and CDR2 as ANQGSEA. The CDR3 has 14 amino acids. V lost 4 bases, J lost 2 bases, and 15 bases lay in between. Written as DNA, the CDR3 is TGCAGCGTTGTCGCGAAAAACAACCCCTACGAGCAGTACTTC. Encoded protein: CSVVAKNNPYEQYF.

A few counts support this clonotype. This rearrangement joins TRBV12-3 or TRBV12-4 to TRBJ1-5; 9 positions agree with TRBD1. After removal of 2 bases from V and 1 base from J, the junction contained 3 bases not matched to a gene. This CDR3 is built from 16 residues. The CDR3 sequence: CASSLSDRGSNQPQHF. In nucleotides, the CDR3 is TGTGCCAGCAGTTTAAGCGACAGGGGGAGCAATCAGCCCCAGCATTTT.

This chain uses TRBV5-6 with TRBJ2-1; D may be TRBD2 (6 bases). Germline V CDR1 and CDR2: SGHDT, YYEEEE. The CDR3 extends over 16 amino acids. The germline V and J ends were trimmed by 6 bases and 2 bases, with 18 bases remaining between them. CDR3 nucleotide sequence: TGTGCCAGCATGACAGCGAAAGGAGGGCCCTACAATGAGCAGTTCTTC. Translation gives CASMTAKGGPYNEQFF.

This clonotype was observed at least ten times. The rearrangement uses TRBV30 and TRBJ2-2; no definite D call. Trimming took off 3 bases at V and 1 base at J, with 3 bases between the two ends. The V gene's germline CDR1 is GTSNPN and CDR2 SVGIG (reference sequence). The CDR3 contains 12 residues. The CDR3: CAWSGNTGELFF. The CDR3 nucleotides read TGTGCCTGGAGCGGGAACACCGGGGAGCTGTTTTTT.

This clonotype was picked up many times. V gene TRBV12-3 or TRBV12-4 combines with J gene TRBJ2-1; perhaps TRBD2 as D (5 bases). The CDR3 spans 15 residues. Trimming pared 7 bases from V and 6 bases from J, leaving 19 bases between. CDR3 DNA: TGTGCCAGCACCTACGACGGGGTTGAGGGCAATGAGCAGTTCTTC. This codes for CASTYDGVEGNEQFF.

The sample holds many counts of this clonotype. One end of the junction does not line up with germline, which may come from a read error. The genes are TRBV12-3 or TRBV12-4 and TRBJ2-2; TRBD2 matches 10 bases. The CDR3 has 15 amino acids. Here the CDR3 DNA reads TGTGCCAGCAGCTTAGCGGGGGGCAGCACCGGGGAGCTGTTTTTT. Translated: CASSLAGGSTGELFF.

A few counts support this clonotype. The chain recombines TRBV12-3 or TRBV12-4 with TRBJ1-1, with D perhaps TRBD1 (6 bases). This CDR3 comprises 12 residues. V was shortened by 3 bases and J by 8 bases, with 10 bases between the two germline ends. The CDR3 nucleotides are TGTGCCAGCAGTTTGGGGGCAGACGAAGCTTTCTTT. As protein: CASSLGADEAFF.

Only a few counts were recorded for this clonotype. V usage is TRBV12-3 or TRBV12-4 and J usage is TRBJ1-4; D is perhaps TRBD1 (5 bases). The CDR3 runs 13 residues. V was shortened by 2 bases and J by 13 bases, with 14 bases between the two germline ends. The CDR3 region is CASSLWEGDLLFF. The DNA of the CDR3 is TGTGCCAGCAGTTTATGGGAAGGGGATCTACTGTTTTTT.

This clonotype was counted ten times or more. The chain joins TRBV6-5 to TRBJ2-1, with unresolved D. The CDR3 covers 12 residues. V was pared by 6 bases and J by 7 bases, with 10 bases between. Germline CDR1 is MNHEY and CDR2 is SVGAGI. The CDR3 protein is CASRALGNEQFF. In DNA form, the CDR3 reads TGTGCCAGCAGAGCTCTGGGGAATGAGCAGTTCTTC.

This clonotype was seen a handful of times. The V and J genes are TRBV6-6 and TRBJ2-1; TRBD1 aligns across 8 bases. J was trimmed by 8 bases and V by 6 bases; bases with no gene match: 15. The CDR3 sequence is 16 residues long. Per germline, CDR1 MNHNY and CDR2 SVGAGI (reference sequence). This CDR3 is CASRVSPVKTGDEQFF. CDR3 sequence (DNA): TGTGCCAGCAGAGTTAGCCCCGTTAAGACAGGGGATGAGCAGTTCTTC.

This clonotype was detected many times. This chain uses TRBV12-5 with TRBJ2-3; 10 bases agree with TRBD1. The J segment lost 4 bases and the V segment lost 0 bases, leaving 7 bases of the junction unmatched. There are 17 residues in the CDR3. Germline-derived CDR1 and CDR2 are LGHNT and FRNRAP. In nucleotides, the CDR3 is TGTGCTAGTGGTTTGGTTCTGCGGGACAGGGGCGCAGATACGCAGTATTTT. The encoded protein is CASGLVLRDRGADTQYF.

The table lists this clonotype with many counts. The CDR3 DNA is TGTGCCAGCAGCCAAGACACCTATGGCTACACCTTC. Protein: CASSQDTYGYTF. The rearrangement joins TRBV7-8 to TRBJ1-2, with D unresolved. Germline V gene data show CDR1 as SGHVS and CDR2 as FQNEAQ. The V end was cut by 5 bases, the J end by 4 bases, with 8 bases between. The CDR3 is made up of 12 amino acids.

Many counts were recorded for this clonotype. The chain is built from TRBV10-3 and TRBJ1-4; D is unresolved. The V gene lost 0 bases and the J gene lost 10 bases, with 12 bases spanning the gap. Germline CDR1 is ENHRY and CDR2 is SYGVKD. The CDR3 length is 14 residues. The CDR3: CAISESAVDGKLFF. CDR3 coding DNA: TGTGCCATCAGTGAGTCAGCAGTGGATGGAAAACTGTTTTTT.

To note about this clonotype: Since a much larger clone is just one base distant, this may be a read error. The gene calls are TRBV6-5 and TRBJ2-2; 8 nucleotides align to TRBD2. CDR3 length: 15 amino acids. Germline V gives CDR1 MNHEY, CDR2 SVGAGI. The V gene end was trimmed by 7 bases and the J gene end by 4 bases; junction bases not matched to a gene: 8. The CDR3 loop reads CASTGVAGITGELFF. The CDR3 DNA reads as TGTGCCAGCACCGGAGTAGCGGGGATCACCGGGGAGCTGTTTTTT.

This clonotype has at least ten counts. V gene TRBV14 combines with J gene TRBJ1-1; the D is unclear. Germline assignment: CDR1 SGHDN and CDR2 FVKESK. This CDR3 comprises 12 residues. The V gene lost 3 bases and the J gene lost 7 bases, with 9 bases spanning the gap. The CDR3 spells CASSQETNEAFF. In nucleotides, the CDR3 is TGTGCCAGCAGCCAGGAAACGAATGAAGCTTTCTTT.

This clonotype was counted ten times or more. The genes are TRBV6-1 and TRBJ1-1; the match to TRBD1 covers 7 bases. The CDR3 has 13 amino acids. The J segment lost 7 bases and the V segment lost 2 bases, leaving 4 bases of the junction unmatched. CDR1 and CDR2 (germline): MNHNS, SASEGT. For the CDR3, the DNA is TGTGCCAGCAGTGAAATGAGGGGGCTTGAAGCTTTCTTT. Translation: CASSEMRGLEAFF.

Many counts were recorded for this clonotype. The CDR3 DNA reads TGTGCCAGCTCACCTTCGACATACACAGATACGCAGTATTTT. Encoded protein: CASSPSTYTDTQYF. V and J are TRBV18 and TRBJ2-3; D is unclear. The V end was cut by 3 bases, the J end by 2 bases, with 9 bases between. Germline lookup yields CDR1 KGHSH and CDR2 LQKENI. The CDR3 loop spans 14 amino acids.

This clonotype has just a few counts. The chain carries TRBV28 and TRBJ2-4; the D gene is possibly TRBD1 (7 bases). This CDR3 spans 13 amino acids. Germline V lookup: CDR1 MDHEN, CDR2 SYDVKM. The germline V and J ends were trimmed by 8 bases and 6 bases, with 14 bases remaining between them. This CDR3 is CASAGGIGNIQYF. CDR3 nucleotide sequence: TGTGCCAGCGCAGGGGGGATCGGAAACATTCAGTACTTC. The full variable domain, its missing parts supplied by reference TRBV28 and TRBJ2-4, is DVKVTQSSRYLVKRTGEKVFLECVQDMDHENMFWYRQDPGLGLRLIYFSYDVKMKEKGDIPEGYSVSREKKERFSLILESASTNQTSMYLCASAGGIGNIQYFGAGTRLSVL.

This clonotype was seen at least ten times. The chain joins TRBV27 to TRBJ2-3; 10 bases match TRBD2. V lost 6 bases to trimming and J lost 6 bases; unmatched junction nucleotides: 6. The CDR3 totals 14 residues. In germline, CDR1 is MNHEY, CDR2 SMNVEV (reference sequence). DNA for the CDR3: TGTGCCAGCAGCTTAGCGGGAGGCAGGGATACGCAGTATTTT. It yields the protein CASSLAGGRDTQYF.

This clonotype has only a few counts. The gene calls are TRBV12-3 or TRBV12-4 and TRBJ1-2, with 8 nucleotides matching TRBD1. Unmatched junction bases numbered 5, after V lost 6 bases and J lost 8 bases. The CDR3 has 12 residues. Here the CDR3 reads CASRQGAQGYTF. CDR3 DNA: TGTGCCAGCAGGCAGGGGGCGCAGGGCTACACCTTC.

This clonotype was seen only a few times. V and J are TRBV7-2 and TRBJ2-5; D could derive from TRBD1 or TRBD2 (5 bases each). Germline V gene lookup returns CDR1 SGHTA and CDR2 FQGNSA. Trimming shortened V by 8 bases and J by 3 bases, and 13 bases separated the two germline ends. This CDR3 contains 13 residues. In DNA form, the CDR3 reads TGTGCCAGCGGACGGGACGGAAAAGAGACCCAGTACTTC. It codes for CASGRDGKETQYF.

There are many counts of this clonotype. The J gene is TRBJ1-1, the V gene TRBV30; D is uncertain. This CDR3 is built from 12 residues. Germline V gene sequence: CDR1 GTSNPN, CDR2 SVGIG (reference sequence). V was clipped by 2 bases and J by 1 base, with 5 bases between them. The CDR3 spells CAWSSENTEAFF. In nucleotides, the CDR3 is TGTGCCTGGAGTAGCGAGAACACTGAAGCTTTCTTT.

The sample holds many counts of this clonotype. V gene TRBV7-2 combines with J gene TRBJ2-3; the D gene is possibly TRBD2 (5 bases). The germline V gene has CDR1 SGHTA and CDR2 FQGNSA. This CDR3 has 15 amino acids. V lost 5 bases and J 3 bases, leaving 15 bases between the germline ends. CDR3 nucleotide sequence: TGTGCCAGCAGCCCAAGGACTGCCAGTACAGATACGCAGTATTTT. Its protein product is CASSPRTASTDTQYF.

This clonotype was counted only a few times. The rearrangement links TRBV18 to TRBJ1-1, with a tentative D call TRBD1 (6 bases). The CDR3 has 16 amino acids. Germline CDR1 reads KGHSH; CDR2 reads LQKENI. V was trimmed by 0 bases and J by 2 bases, leaving 13 bases between them. The CDR3 region is CASSPPVKGVNTEAFF. The CDR3 nucleotides read TGTGCCAGCTCACCACCGGTCAAGGGGGTTAACACTGAAGCTTTCTTT. Together with reference TRBV18 and TRBJ1-1, the CDR3 gives the full variable domain: NAGVMQNPRHLVRRRGQEARLRCSPMKGHSHVYWYRQLPEEGLKFMVYLQKENIIDESGMPKERFSAEFPKEGPSILRIQQVVRGDSAAYFCASSPPVKGVNTEAFFGQGTRLTVV.